The 17 T cell receptor beta chains below all came from one sample that was sequenced in a study of blood T cell repertoires in COVID-19 (TCRdb year 2020). Library generation was performed with the immunoSEQ multiplex PCR assay. Imported from immuneACCESS, the table was reduced by TCRdb to in-frame sequences with V and J called. These copies leave out some clones; in studies compared against another copy, an unresolved V gene accounts for under half, and the cause of the remainder is not known. This sample comprises 40,000 to 45,000 clones, about 85% of them detected only once. Approximately 4.3% of the sample rests with the top ten. Material for sequencing was peripheral blood. These receptors were obtained from a man aged 55 to 69 with acute or convalescent COVID-19.

The chain has TRBV6-5 and TRBJ2-3; perhaps TRBD2 as D (5 bases). The CDR3 length is 15 residues. Germline lookup yields CDR1 MNHEY and CDR2 SVGAGI. V lost 0 bases to trimming and J lost 2 bases, with 9 bases between them. The CDR3 protein is CASSYSYGVTDTQYF. As DNA, the CDR3 is TGTGCCAGCAGTTACTCTTACGGGGTCACAGATACGCAGTATTTT.

This sequence joins TRBV7-3 and TRBJ2-4, with 10 bases aligning to TRBD1. Trimming at V came to 5 bases and at J to 6 bases, leaving 4 bases not matched to a gene. CDR3 length equals 14 residues. Per germline, CDR1 SGHTA and CDR2 FQGTGA. CDR3 protein: CASSTGTGANIQYF. In nucleotides, the CDR3 is TGTGCCAGCAGCACAGGGACAGGGGCAAACATTCAGTACTTC. Full variable domain (missing parts from reference TRBV7-3 and TRBJ2-4): GAGVSQTPSNKVTEKGKYVELRCDPISGHTALYWYRQSLGQGPEFLIYFQGTGAADDSGLPNDRFFAVRPEGSVSTLKIQRTERGDSAVYLCASSTGTGANIQYFGAGTRLSVL.

This chain links TRBV29-1 with TRBJ1-1, with D possibly TRBD1 on 5 matching bases. V was shortened by 5 bases and J by 1 base, with 17 bases between the two germline ends. This CDR3 is built from 15 residues. CDR1 and CDR2 (germline): SQVTM, ANQGSEA. CDR3 amino acids: CSVPWGGIENTEAFF. The CDR3 DNA reads TGCAGCGTTCCTTGGGGGGGGATCGAGAACACTGAAGCTTTCTTT.

The rearrangement uses TRBV5-1 and TRBJ2-1; maybe TRBD2 (5 bases). Trimming took 4 bases from V and 4 from J, leaving 15 bases between them. There are 15 residues in the CDR3. The germline CDR1 and CDR2 sequences are SGHRS and YFSETQ. The CDR3 sequence is CASSPDPRDYNEQFF. CDR3 coding DNA: TGCGCCAGCAGCCCGGACCCGAGGGATTACAATGAGCAGTTCTTC.

The V and J genes are TRBV5-1 and TRBJ1-2; D uncertain. This CDR3 is built from 15 residues. Germline CDR1 and CDR2: SGHRS and YFSETQ. Trimming stripped 1 base from V and 0 bases from J, with 10 bases between. In nucleotides, the CDR3 is TGCGCCAGCAGCTTGACGGGAGATGCTAACTATGGCTACACCTTC. Its protein product is CASSLTGDANYGYTF.

This chain connects TRBV10-3 to TRBJ2-5, with 7 bases identical to TRBD2. CDR3 size: 13 residues. Germline V gene data show CDR1 as ENHRY and CDR2 as SYGVKD. V shed 6 bases and J 1 base; nucleotides not matched to a gene: 2. This CDR3 reads CAIRPGGQETQYF. For the CDR3, the DNA is TGTGCCATCAGACCGGGGGGCCAAGAGACCCAGTACTTC.

The chain employs TRBV5-5 and TRBJ1-1; D remains ambiguous. The CDR3 length is 15 residues. V was cut by 0 bases and J by 1 base, with 10 bases left in between. Germline V lookup: CDR1 SGHKS, CDR2 YYEKEE (reference sequence). The DNA for the CDR3 is TGTGCCAGCAGCTTGGAGCCACAGAAGAACACTGAAGCTTTCTTT. Translated: CASSLEPQKNTEAFF. The full variable domain, its missing parts supplied by reference TRBV5-5 and TRBJ1-1, is DAGVTQSPTHLIKTRGQQVTLRCSPISGHKSVSWYQQVLGQGPQFIFQYYEKEERGRGNFPDRFSARQFPNYSSELNVNALLLGDSALYLCASSLEPQKNTEAFFGQGTRLTVV.

The V call is TRBV19, the J call TRBJ2-2; weak D call: TRBD1 (5 bases). Trimming took 9 bases from V and 2 from J, leaving 19 bases between them. The CDR3 totals 16 residues. Germline loops: CDR1 LNHDA, CDR2 SQIVND (reference sequence). The CDR3 sequence: CASTPGLPTNTGELFF. Here the CDR3 DNA reads TGTGCCAGCACACCAGGGTTACCAACAAACACCGGGGAGCTGTTTTTT.

The rearrangement joins TRBV9 to TRBJ2-5, with 11 bases aligning to TRBD2. Germline values: CDR1 SGDLS, CDR2 YYNGEE. This CDR3 is 16 amino acids long. Unmatched junction bases numbered 7, after V lost 4 bases and J lost 2 bases. The CDR3: CASSTRLAGIQETQYF. The CDR3 DNA reads TGTGCCAGCAGCACCAGACTAGCGGGGATACAAGAGACCCAGTACTTC. Full variable domain (missing parts from reference TRBV9 and TRBJ2-5): DSGVTQTPKHLITATGQRVTLRCSPRSGDLSVYWYQQSLDQGLQFLIQYYNGEERAKGNILERFSAQQFPDLHSELNLSSLELGDSALYFCASSTRLAGIQETQYFGPGTRLLVL.

This sequence joins TRBV6-1 and TRBJ1-1; D not certain. This CDR3 has 18 residues. Trimming pared 2 bases from V and 2 bases from J, leaving 21 bases between. CDR1 and CDR2 from the germline V gene are MNHNS and SASEGT. The CDR3 DNA sequence: TGTGCCAGCAGTGAAAGTGTCCGGAAGGGAGGGAGAAACACTGAAGCTTTCTTT. Its translation is CASSESVRKGGRNTEAFF.

This clone was detected a few times. J is TRBJ1-2 and V is TRBV19, with a possible D match to TRBD1 (6 bases). Germline CDR1 and CDR2: LNHDA and SQIVND (reference sequence). The CDR3 contains 13 residues. The V and J ends lost 10 bases and 7 bases respectively, with 19 bases between them. The CDR3 bases are TGTGCCACCTACCGGACAGACACTGGTGGCTACACCTTC. This translates into CATYRTDTGGYTF. Drawing the rest from reference TRBV19 and TRBJ1-2, the complete variable domain is DGGITQSPKYLFRKEGQNVTLSCEQNLNHDAMYWYRQDPGQGLRLIYYSQIVNDFQKGDIAEGYSVSREKKESFPLTVTSAQKNPTAFYLCATYRTDTGGYTFGSGTRLTVV.

J is TRBJ1-5 and V is TRBV5-8; D not resolved. Trimming cost V 2 bases and J 5 bases, with 8 bases left between them. CDR3 length: 13 amino acids. Germline V gives CDR1 SGHTS, CDR2 YDEGEE. The CDR3 region has the DNA TGTGCCAGCAGCTTACTCGGGGATCAGCCCCAGCATTTT. Translation: CASSLLGDQPQHF.

The DNA for the CDR3 is TGTGCCAGCACCGGACATAACACCGGGGAGCTGTTTTTT. It codes for CASTGHNTGELFF. The rearrangement joins TRBV5-6 to TRBJ2-2; maybe TRBD1 (5 bases). Germline CDR1 reads SGHDT; CDR2 reads YYEEEE. CDR3 size: 13 residues. The V end lost 6 bases, the J end lost 2 bases, and 8 bases lay between the germline ends.

J is TRBJ2-7 and V is TRBV6-5; the match to TRBD1 covers 9 bases. Germline values: CDR1 MNHEY, CDR2 SVGAGI. The CDR3 is 13 amino acids. V lost 2 bases to trimming and J lost 6 bases; unmatched junction nucleotides: 2. The CDR3 DNA reads TGTGCCAGCAGTTACCGACAGGGGGGCGAGCAGTACTTC. Amino acid sequence: CASSYRQGGEQYF.

The rearrangement links TRBV3-1 (or the pseudogene TRBV3-2) to TRBJ2-2; 9 bases fit TRBD1. The CDR3 totals 16 residues. CDR1 and CDR2 (germline): LGHDT, YNNKEL (reference sequence). The V segment lost 2 bases and the J segment 10 bases; nucleotides outside the gene matches: 11. The CDR3 is CASSQLLDRGKAELFF. The CDR3 nucleotides are TGTGCCAGCAGCCAACTGCTAGACAGGGGGAAGGCGGAGCTGTTTTTT.

The rearrangement links TRBV3-1 (or the pseudogene TRBV3-2) to TRBJ2-5; weak D call: TRBD2 (7 bases). V shed 4 bases and J shed 3 bases, with 9 bases lying between them. CDR3 length equals 13 residues. The germline V gene encodes CDR1 LGHDT and CDR2 YNNKEL (reference sequence). CDR3 protein: CASSRGGEETQYF. Written as DNA, the CDR3 is TGTGCCAGCAGCCGAGGGGGGGAAGAGACCCAGTACTTC.

The chain employs TRBV18 and TRBJ1-3, with 8 positions matching TRBD1. From germline, CDR1 is KGHSH and CDR2 LQKENI. V shed 3 bases and J 2 bases; nucleotides not matched to a gene: 6. The CDR3 extends over 16 amino acids. The CDR3 here is CASSPRTGTTGNTIYF. Written as DNA, the CDR3 is TGTGCCAGCTCACCCCGGACAGGGACTACTGGAAACACCATATATTTT.